This T cell receptor beta chain derives from a study of Graves' ophthalmopathy and Graves' hyperthyroidism. About the study: Hyperthyroidism was classified as stable if no ophthalmopathy occurred within 18 months of follow-up. Study outcomes and limitations: The model's ophthalmopathy progression predictions had more than 55% sensitivity and over 72% specificity.

The trim removed 3 bases at V and 1 base at J, leaving 4 bases unmatched. The CDR3 is 14 amino acids. CDR1 is DFQATT and CDR2 is SNEGSKA in the germline V gene (reference sequence). Worth noting for this clonotype: Its target is not known.

The study amplified TCR beta CDR3 regions using RNA transcripts. The first round was an RT-PCR with HTBI primers, and the second round was a multiplex PCR. MiXCR, applied by TCRdb to the multiplex PCR reads, yields one record per CDR3 protein. The data show over a million distinct CDR3 sequences, approximately 35% seen once. Other autoimmune diseases, uncontrolled infections, pregnancy or lactation excluded patients from enrollment. The evidence that diagnosis relied on was clinical symptoms, serum thyroxine, TRAb, thyroid ultrasound and orbital computed tomography. Specimen: peripheral blood or thyroid tissue (not recorded which). This receptor was identified in an adult man with Graves' hyperthyroidism. The chain links TRBV20-1 to TRBJ2-5; 8 nucleotides agree with TRBD1. The CDR3 region has the DNA TGCAGTGCTAGCCCACAGGGGGTCCAAGAGACCCAGTACTTC. Encoded protein: CSASPQGVQETQYF.